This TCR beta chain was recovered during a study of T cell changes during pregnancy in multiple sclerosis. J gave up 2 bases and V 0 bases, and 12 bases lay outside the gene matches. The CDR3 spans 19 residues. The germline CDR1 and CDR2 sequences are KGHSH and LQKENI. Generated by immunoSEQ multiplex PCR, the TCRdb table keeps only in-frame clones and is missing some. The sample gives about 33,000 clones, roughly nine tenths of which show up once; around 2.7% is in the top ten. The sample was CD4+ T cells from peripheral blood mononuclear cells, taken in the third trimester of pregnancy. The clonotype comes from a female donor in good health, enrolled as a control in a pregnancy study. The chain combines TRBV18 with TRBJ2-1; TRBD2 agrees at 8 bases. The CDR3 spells CASSPPAGTRKTPYNEQFF. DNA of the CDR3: TGTGCCAGCTCACCACCGGCCGGGACTAGAAAAACACCCTACAATGAGCAGTTCTTC.